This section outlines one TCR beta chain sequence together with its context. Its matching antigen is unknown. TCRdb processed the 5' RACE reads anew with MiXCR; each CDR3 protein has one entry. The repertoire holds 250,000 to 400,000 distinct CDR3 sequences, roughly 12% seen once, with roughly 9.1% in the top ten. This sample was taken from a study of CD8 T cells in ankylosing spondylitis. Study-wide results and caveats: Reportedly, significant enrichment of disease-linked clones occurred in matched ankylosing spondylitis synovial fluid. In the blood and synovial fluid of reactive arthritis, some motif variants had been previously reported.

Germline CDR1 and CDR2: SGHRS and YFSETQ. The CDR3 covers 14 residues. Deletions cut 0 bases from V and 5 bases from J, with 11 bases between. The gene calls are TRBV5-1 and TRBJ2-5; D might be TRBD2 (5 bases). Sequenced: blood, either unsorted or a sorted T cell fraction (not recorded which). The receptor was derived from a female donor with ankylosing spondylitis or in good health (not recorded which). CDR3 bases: TGCGCCAGCAGCTTGGGTTGGCCGGGGGAGACCCAGTACTTC. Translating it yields CASSLGWPGETQYF. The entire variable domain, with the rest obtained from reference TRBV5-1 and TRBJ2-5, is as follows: KAGVTQTPRYLIKTRGQQVTLSCSPISGHRSVSWYQQTPGQGLQFLFEYFSETQRNKGNFPGRFSGRQFSNSRSEMNVSTLELGDSALYLCASSLGWPGETQYFGPGTRLLVL.